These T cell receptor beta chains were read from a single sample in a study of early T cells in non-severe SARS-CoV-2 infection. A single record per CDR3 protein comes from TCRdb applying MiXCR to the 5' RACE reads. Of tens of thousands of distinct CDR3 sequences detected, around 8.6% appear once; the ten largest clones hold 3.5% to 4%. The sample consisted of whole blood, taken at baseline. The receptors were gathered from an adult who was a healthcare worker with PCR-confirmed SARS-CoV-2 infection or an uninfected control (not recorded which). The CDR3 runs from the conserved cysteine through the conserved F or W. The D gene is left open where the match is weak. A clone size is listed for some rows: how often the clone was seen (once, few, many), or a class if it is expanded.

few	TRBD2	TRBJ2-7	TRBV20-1	TGCAGTGCTAGGAGGGAGCTAGCGGGAGGATGGGGCTCCTACGAGCAGTACTTC	CSARRELAGGWGSYEQYF
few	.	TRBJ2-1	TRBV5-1	TGCGCCAGCAGTCAAATTGGAACGCTGAGGTACAATGAGCAGTTCTTC	CASSQIGTLRYNEQFF
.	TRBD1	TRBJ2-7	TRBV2	TGTGCCAGCAGTGTGGGGACAGGGGCTGGTGAGCAGTACTTC	CASSVGTGAGEQYF
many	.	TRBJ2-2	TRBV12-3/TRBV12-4	TGTGCCAGCAGTTTTACACCCCTCGCCGGGGAGCTGTTTTTT	CASSFTPLAGELFF
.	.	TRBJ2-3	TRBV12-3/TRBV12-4	TGTGCCAGCACCGCGACTTTTTCTAGCACAGATACGCAGTATTTT	CASTATFSSTDTQYF
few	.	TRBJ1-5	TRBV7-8	TGTGCCAGCAGTCGGACAATCGATCAGCCCCAGCATTTT	CASSRTIDQPQHF
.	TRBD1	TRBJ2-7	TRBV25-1	TGTGCCAGCAGTGAGTACCGACAGGGGGCGGGGGAGCAGTACTTC	CASSEYRQGAGEQYF
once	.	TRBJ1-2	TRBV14	TGTGCCAGCAGCCAAGAGGCAGCAACGGCAGGGTATGGCTACACCTTC	CASSQEAATAGYGYTF
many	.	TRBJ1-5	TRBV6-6	TGTGCCAGCAGTACGACTGATCAGCCCCAGCATTTT	CASSTTDQPQHF
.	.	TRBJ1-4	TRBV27	TGTGCCAGCAGCCCCCAGGGGTGGACTAATGAAAAACTGTTTTTT	CASSPQGWTNEKLFF
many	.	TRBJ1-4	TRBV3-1	TGTGCCAGCAGCCAAGATTTAGGGGTTAATGAAAAACTGTTTTTT	CASSQDLGVNEKLFF
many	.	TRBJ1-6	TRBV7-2	TGTGCCAGCAGCTGGGGGGGGTCACCCCTCCACTTT	CASSWGGSPLHF
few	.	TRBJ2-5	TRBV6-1	TGTGCCAGCAGTGACTTAGCCTGGATCGAGACCCAGTACTTC	CASSDLAWIETQYF
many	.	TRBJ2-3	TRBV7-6	TGTGCCAGCAGCGCGCAAGCACTTAGCACAGATACGCAGTATTTT	CASSAQALSTDTQYF
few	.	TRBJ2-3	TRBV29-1	TGCAGCGCCGGCGGGCTGACTAGCACAGATACGCAGTATTTT	CSAGGLTSTDTQYF
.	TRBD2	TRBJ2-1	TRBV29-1	TGCAGCGTTGAAAGGCGACTAGCGGGACCCGACAATGAGCAGTTCTTC	CSVERRLAGPDNEQFF
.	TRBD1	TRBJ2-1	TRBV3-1	TGTGCCAGCAGCCAAGAAGGACAGGGTCTCGATTCGAATGAGCAGTTCTTC	CASSQEGQGLDSNEQFF
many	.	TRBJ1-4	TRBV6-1	TGTGCCAGCAGTGAAGTGGAACTTAATGAAAAACTGTTTTTT	CASSEVELNEKLFF
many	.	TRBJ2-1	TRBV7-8	TGTGCCAGCAGAACCAGGGTGAACGATGAGCAGTTCTTC	CASRTRVNDEQFF
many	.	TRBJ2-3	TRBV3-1	TGTGCCAGCAGCCAAGTGACCACAGATACGCAGTATTTT	CASSQVTTDTQYF
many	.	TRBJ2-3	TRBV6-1	TGTGCCAGCTGTGTAAGGGACCCGGTCACAGATACGCAGTATTTT	CASCVRDPVTDTQYF
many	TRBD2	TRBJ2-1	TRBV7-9	TGTGCCAGCAGCCCCTGGGGCGGGAGGACCGATGAGCAGTTCTTC	CASSPWGGRTDEQFF
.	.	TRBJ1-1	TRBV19	TGTGCCAGTAGAAGGCCGACAGAACCGAACACTGAAGCTTTCTTT	CASRRPTEPNTEAFF
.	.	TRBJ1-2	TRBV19	TGTGCCAGTAGTATTAAACAGCGGAACTATGGCTACACCTTC	CASSIKQRNYGYTF
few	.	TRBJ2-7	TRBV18	TGTGCCAGCTCGCCGATTGATCCTCGCGCAAATGAGCAGTACTTC	CASSPIDPRANEQYF
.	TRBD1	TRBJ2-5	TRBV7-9	TGTGCCAGCAGCCGGGACAGGGGGTTTGAGACCCAGTACTTC	CASSRDRGFETQYF
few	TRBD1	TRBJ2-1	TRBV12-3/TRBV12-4	TGTGCCAGCAGTTTGGGGACAGGGCCCAATGAGCAGTTCTTC	CASSLGTGPNEQFF
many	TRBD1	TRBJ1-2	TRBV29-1	TGCAGCGCCACCTACGGACAGGGAAACTATGGCTACACCTTC	CSATYGQGNYGYTF
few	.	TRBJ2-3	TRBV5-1	TGCGCCAGCAGCTCAGCGCAGGGAGCAGATACGCAGTATTTT	CASSSAQGADTQYF
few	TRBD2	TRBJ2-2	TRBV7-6	TGTGCCAGCAGCTTAGGTCCTGGGGAGGGCGGGGAGCTGTTTTTT	CASSLGPGEGGELFF
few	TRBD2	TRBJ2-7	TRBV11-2	TGTGCCAGCAGCTTAAGGCCTGGACTAGCGGAGCGCTCCTACGAGCAGTACTTC	CASSLRPGLAERSYEQYF
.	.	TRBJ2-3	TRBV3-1	TGTGCCAGCAGCCAATTCGGGAGCTTTGCAGATACGCAGTATTTT	CASSQFGSFADTQYF
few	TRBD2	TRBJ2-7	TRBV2	TGTGCCAGCAGTGAGGCCGGACTAGCGGGAGGGTACGAGCAGTACTTC	CASSEAGLAGGYEQYF
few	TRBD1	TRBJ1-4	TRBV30	TGTGCCTGGAACAGGGACAGCCTTAATGAAAAACTGTTTTTT	CAWNRDSLNEKLFF
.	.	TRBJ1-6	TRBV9	TGTGCCAGCAGCGGCACCGTGGATTCACCCCTCCACTTT	CASSGTVDSPLHF
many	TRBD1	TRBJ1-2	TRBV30	TGTGCCACAAATGCTCCGGGACAGGCGAACTATGGCTACACCTTC	CATNAPGQANYGYTF